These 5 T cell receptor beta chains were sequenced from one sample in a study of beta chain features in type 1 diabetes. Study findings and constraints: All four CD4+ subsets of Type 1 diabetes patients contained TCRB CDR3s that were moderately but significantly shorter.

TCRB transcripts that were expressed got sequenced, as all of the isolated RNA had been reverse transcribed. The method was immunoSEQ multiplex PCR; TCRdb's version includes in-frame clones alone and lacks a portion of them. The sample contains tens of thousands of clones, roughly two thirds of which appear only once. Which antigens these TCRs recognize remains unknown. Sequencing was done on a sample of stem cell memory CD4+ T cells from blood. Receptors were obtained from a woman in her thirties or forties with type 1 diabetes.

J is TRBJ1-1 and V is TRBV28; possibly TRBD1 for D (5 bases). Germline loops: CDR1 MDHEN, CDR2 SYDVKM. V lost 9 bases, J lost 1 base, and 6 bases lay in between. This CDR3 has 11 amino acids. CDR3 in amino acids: CASGQNTEAFF. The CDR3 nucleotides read TGTGCCAGTGGACAGAACACTGAAGCTTTCTTT.

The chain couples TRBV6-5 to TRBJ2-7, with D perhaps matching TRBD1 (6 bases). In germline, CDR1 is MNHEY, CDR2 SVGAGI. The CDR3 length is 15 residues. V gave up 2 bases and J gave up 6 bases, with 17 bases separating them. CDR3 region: CASSYMTGNAGEQYF. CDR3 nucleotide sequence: TGTGCCAGCAGTTACATGACAGGCAACGCTGGCGAGCAGTACTTC.

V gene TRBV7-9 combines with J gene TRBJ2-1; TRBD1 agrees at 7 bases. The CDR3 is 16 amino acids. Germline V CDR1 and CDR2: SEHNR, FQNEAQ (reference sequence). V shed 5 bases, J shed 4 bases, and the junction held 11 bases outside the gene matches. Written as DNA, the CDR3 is TGTGCCAGCAGCCTTTCCGGGACAGAAAGATACAATGAGCAGTTCTTC. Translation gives CASSLSGTERYNEQFF.

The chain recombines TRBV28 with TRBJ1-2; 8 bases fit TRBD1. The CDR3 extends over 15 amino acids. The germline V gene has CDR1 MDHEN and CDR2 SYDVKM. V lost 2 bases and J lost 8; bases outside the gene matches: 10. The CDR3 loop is CASSLGAGGAYGYTF. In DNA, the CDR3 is TGTGCCAGCAGTTTAGGAGCAGGGGGCGCGTACGGCTACACCTTC.

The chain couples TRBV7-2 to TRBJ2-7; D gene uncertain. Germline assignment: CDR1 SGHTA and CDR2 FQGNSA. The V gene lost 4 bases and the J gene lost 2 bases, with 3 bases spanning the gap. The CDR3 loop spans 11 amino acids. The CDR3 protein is CASSSAYEQYF. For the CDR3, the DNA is TGTGCCAGCAGCTCCGCCTACGAGCAGTACTTC.